Sequencing of this T cell receptor beta chain was carried out in a study of response to subunit inactivated influenza vaccine. MiXCR was run by TCRdb on the RT-PCR reads, yielding one entry per CDR3 protein. The profile shows hundreds of thousands of distinct CDR3 sequences, about 10% of them singletons. Germline lookup yields CDR1 SQVTM and CDR2 ANQGSEA. The V end lost 4 bases, the J end lost 4 bases, and 11 bases lay between the germline ends. This CDR3 is 13 amino acids long. The same data also contributed to another study, on T cells expressing NK-cell markers. That study reports: TCR beta libraries carry UMIs added by 5'RACE template switching.

The TCR comes from a man over 45 who received an inactivated influenza vaccine. This chain joins TRBV29-1 and TRBJ2-1; D possibly corresponds to TRBD1 (5 bases). Material: PBMCs from blood, obtained on the day of vaccination. This chain's CDR3 is CSVAGAQYNEQFF. CDR3 coding DNA: TGCAGCGTTGCTGGGGCGCAGTACAATGAGCAGTTCTTC.